These 16 T cell receptor beta chains originate from one sample sequenced in a study of blood T cell repertoires in COVID-19. Repertoires were generated with immunoSEQ multiplex PCR, while TCRdb's copy carries only in-frame clones and drops some. The sample includes 310,000 or so clones, around 84% seen only once; the top ten take about 9.4%. Specimen: PBMCs or T cells enriched from blood (not recorded which). These receptors all come from a woman under 30 who had recovered from COVID-19.

The chain joins TRBV7-2 to TRBJ1-4; the D gene is possibly TRBD1 (5 bases). The germline V gene has CDR1 SGHTA and CDR2 FQGNSA. The ends were cut back, 5 bases at V and 3 bases at J, with 13 bases in the middle. This CDR3 spans 15 amino acids. This CDR3 reads CASSAQAQANEKLFF. DNA for the CDR3: TGTGCCAGCAGCGCACAGGCGCAGGCTAATGAAAAACTGTTTTTT.

The chain carries TRBV5-8 and TRBJ1-2, with D tentatively TRBD1 (6 bases). The germline CDR1 and CDR2 sequences are SGHTS and YDEGEE. This CDR3 contains 12 residues. The V end lost 3 bases, the J end lost 4 bases, and 7 bases lay between the germline ends. This CDR3 is CASSSRGYGYTF. In nucleotides, the CDR3 is TGTGCCAGCAGCTCCAGGGGCTATGGCTACACCTTC.

In its sample, this clone was seen a few times. The chain joins TRBV3-1 (or the pseudogene TRBV3-2) to TRBJ1-1; possibly TRBD1 for D (6 bases). This CDR3 contains 14 residues. CDR1 LGHDT and CDR2 YNNKEL come from the germline V gene (reference sequence). Trimming shortened V by 1 base and J by 4 bases, and 10 bases separated the two germline ends. CDR3 in amino acids: CASSQVTGGTEAFF. The CDR3 DNA sequence: TGTGCCAGCAGCCAAGTGACAGGAGGCACTGAAGCTTTCTTT.

This clone was picked up one time. The chain combines TRBV30 with TRBJ2-3; D gene unclear. CDR1 is GTSNPN and CDR2 is SVGIG in the germline V gene (reference sequence). The CDR3 consists of 11 residues. V was shortened by 2 bases and J by 7 bases, with 7 bases between the two germline ends. The CDR3 protein is CAWSRSNTQYF. DNA of the CDR3: TGTGCCTGGAGTAGGAGTAATACGCAGTATTTT. Drawing the rest from reference TRBV30 and TRBJ2-3, the complete variable domain is SQTIHQWPATLVQPVGSPLSLECTVEGTSNPNLYWYRQAAGRGLQLLFYSVGIGQISSEVPQNLSASRPQDRQFILSSKKLLLSDSGFYLCAWSRSNTQYFGPGTRLTVL.

Notes on this clone: Different DNA sequences within this sample yield the same CDR3. The chain joins TRBV3-1 (or the pseudogene TRBV3-2) to TRBJ1-1, with no clear D. CDR1 and CDR2 (germline): LGHDT, YNNKEL (reference sequence). V gave up 2 bases and J gave up 1 base, with 5 bases separating them. CDR3 length: 13 amino acids. The CDR3 nucleotides read TGTGCCAGCAGCCAAACCAGGAACACTGAAGCTTTCTTT. Translation gives CASSQTRNTEAFF.

This clone has only one observation. The CDR3 loop reads CASSKILAGVITDTQYF. CDR3 bases: TGTGCCAGCAGCAAAATTCTAGCGGGGGTGATCACAGATACGCAGTATTTT. The rearrangement links TRBV7-9 to TRBJ2-3; the match to TRBD2 covers 10 bases. V was pared by 5 bases and J by 2 bases, with 10 bases of the junction left unmatched. This CDR3 contains 17 residues. Germline loops: CDR1 SEHNR, CDR2 FQNEAQ (reference sequence).

This sequence joins TRBV10-3 and TRBJ1-1; D remains ambiguous. Germline V gene sequence: CDR1 ENHRY, CDR2 SYGVKD. V lost 6 bases to trimming and J lost 2 bases, with 13 bases between them. There are 14 residues in the CDR3. In DNA, the CDR3 is TGTGCCATCAGCTCCGAGGGAGGAAACACTGAAGCTTTCTTT. As protein: CAISSEGGNTEAFF.

The chain combines TRBV30 with TRBJ1-1; D is unresolved. Germline CDR1 GTSNPN, CDR2 SVGIG (reference sequence). The CDR3 loop spans 13 amino acids. The V gene lost 0 bases and the J gene lost 7 bases, with 12 bases spanning the gap. This CDR3 reads CAWSVIRRGEAFF. CDR3 in DNA: TGTGCCTGGAGTGTAATTAGGCGGGGTGAAGCTTTCTTT.

This clone occurred once. This chain uses TRBV25-1 with TRBJ1-2; TRBD1 aligns across 11 bases. With V trimmed by 4 bases and J by 2 bases, 3 bases remained unmatched. There are 15 residues in the CDR3. Germline CDR1 MGHDK, CDR2 SYGVNS. CDR3 amino acids: CASSVGQGVNYGYTF. DNA of the CDR3: TGTGCCAGCAGTGTGGGACAGGGGGTAAACTATGGCTACACCTTC.

V gene TRBV7-9 combines with J gene TRBJ1-2, with D possibly being TRBD1 (6 bases). CDR3 size: 17 residues. Germline V gene data show CDR1 as SEHNR and CDR2 as FQNEAQ (reference sequence). Deletions cut 3 bases from V and 7 bases from J, with 24 bases between. CDR3 region: CASSLTQTTGLVGGYTF. CDR3 bases: TGTGCCAGCAGCTTGACCCAAACTACAGGGCTAGTAGGTGGCTACACCTTC.

The chain recombines TRBV5-4 with TRBJ2-5; 10 bases agree with TRBD2. The junction had 7 bases not matched to a gene; V was cut back by 3 bases and J by 5 bases. The length of the CDR3 is 15 residues. Germline V gene lookup returns CDR1 SGHNT and CDR2 YYREEE (reference sequence). CDR3 nucleotide sequence: TGTGCCAGCAGCTCAACTAGCGGGATTCTTGAGACCCAGTACTTC. It translates to CASSSTSGILETQYF.

This clone appeared once. The V and J genes are TRBV3-1 (or the pseudogene TRBV3-2) and TRBJ2-1; 9 bases map to TRBD1. The CDR3 loop spans 15 amino acids. Germline trimming cut 0 bases from V and 8 bases from J; bases unmatched to any gene: 5. Germline lookup yields CDR1 LGHDT and CDR2 YNNKEL (reference sequence). In DNA form, the CDR3 reads TGTGCCAGCAGCCAAGAGGGACAGGGTCCCCATGAGCAGTTCTTC. Translated, it gives CASSQEGQGPHEQFF.

As DNA, the CDR3 is TGTGCCAGCGGACAGGGCCTCTCCACAGATACGCAGTATTTT. Its translation: CASGQGLSTDTQYF. This chain links TRBV7-9 with TRBJ2-3, with TRBD1 matching 8 bases. With V trimmed by 8 bases and J by 2 bases, 6 bases remained unmatched. Germline-derived CDR1 and CDR2 are SEHNR and FQNEAQ (reference sequence). CDR3 size: 14 residues.

V gene TRBV7-8 combines with J gene TRBJ2-5; D is perhaps TRBD1 (5 bases). V was shortened by 6 bases and J by 2 bases, with 13 bases between the two germline ends. Germline CDR1 is SGHVS and CDR2 is FQNEAQ. CDR3 length equals 14 residues. The CDR3 region is CASSRSGQQETQYF. Here the CDR3 DNA reads TGTGCCAGCAGTCGATCAGGGCAGCAAGAGACCCAGTACTTC.

This clone was recorded only once. This chain uses TRBV5-1 with TRBJ2-1; 7 bases align to TRBD2. J gave up 8 bases and V 4 bases, and 15 bases lay outside the gene matches. Germline CDR1 reads SGHRS; CDR2 reads YFSETQ. There are 16 residues in the CDR3. The CDR3 protein is CASSGRGEPSSDEQFF. DNA of the CDR3: TGCGCCAGCAGCGGCCGGGGGGAGCCCTCGTCGGATGAGCAGTTCTTC.

The V and J genes are TRBV9 and TRBJ1-2; D gene unclear. Trimming left V 4 bases short and J 7 bases short, with 17 bases between. The CDR3 is made up of 14 amino acids. CDR1 is SGDLS, CDR2 YYNGEE, per germline. CDR3 region: CASSPRTGSAGYTF. CDR3 nucleotide sequence: TGTGCCAGCAGCCCCCGGACGGGATCAGCTGGCTACACCTTC.